This T cell receptor beta chain was obtained from a study of blood T cells in healthy people across ages. PCR was performed a second time for 7 to 11 cycles using a sample-barcoded 5' primer and a J-beta primer mix. Each TCR beta cDNA got a 12-nucleotide random molecular identifier. TCRdb passed the 5' RACE reads through MiXCR, listing each CDR3 protein once. The sample lists about a million distinct CDR3 sequences; roughly 51% were seen once. Sequencing was done on a sample of blood. The sequence was collected from a woman aged 60-75 years in good health.

CDR3 in amino acids: CASSPGPRTNEQFF. CDR3 DNA: TGCGCCAGCAGCCCCGGTCCCAGGACTAATGAGCAGTTCTTC. This chain uses TRBV5-1 with TRBJ2-1; tentatively, D is TRBD2 (5 bases). Germline V CDR1 and CDR2: SGHRS, YFSETQ. The CDR3 length is 14 residues. V lost 4 bases and J 7 bases, leaving 15 bases between the germline ends.